These T cell receptor beta chains were read from a single sample in a study of PD-1 blockade in classical Hodgkin lymphoma. Libraries were prepared by immunoSEQ multiplex PCR; TCRdb keeps only in-frame clonotypes and omits some of them. The table includes roughly 7,400 clones, around four fifths detected once. The sample here was CD4+ T cells from blood, taken at baseline. The receptors here all came from a human donor with classical Hodgkin lymphoma. The CDR3 runs from the conserved cysteine through the conserved F or W. A D gene is named only where the DNA matches it firmly. Clone size is stated in some rows and not others, as once, few, many or a class when expanded.

>TRBJ1-5|few|TRBD1|14|TRBV15
TGTGCCACCAGCAGAGACACAGGGGACGGGCCCCAGCATTTT
CATSRDTGDGPQHF
>TRBJ2-3|NA|NA|14|TRBV5-1
TGCGCCAGCAGCTTGCAGGCGACCACAGATACGCAGTATTTT
CASSLQATTDTQYF
>TRBJ2-2|NA|TRBD1|14|TRBV6-6
TGTGCCAGCAAGGGAAGGGGGCAAACCGGGGAGCTGTTTTTT
CASKGRGQTGELFF
>TRBJ2-3|NA|TRBD2|14|TRBV10-1
TGCGCCAGCCGACTAGCGGGGGATATGGGTACGCAGTATTTT
CASRLAGDMGTQYF
>TRBJ1-2|NA|TRBD1|16|TRBV5-4
TGTGCCAGCAGCTCACCGGACAGGGGGGGGCCGGGCGGCTACACCTTC
CASSSPDRGGPGGYTF
>TRBJ2-1|once|TRBD2|18|TRBV29-1
TGCAGCGTTGAAGATTGGGCTGCCGGGACTAGACTCTACAATGAGCAGTTCTTC
CSVEDWAAGTRLYNEQFF
>TRBJ1-2|NA|NA|15|TRBV7-2
TGTGCCAGCAGCTTAAACCAGGGCGCTAACTATGGCTACACCTTC
CASSLNQGANYGYTF
>TRBJ2-1|once|NA|12|TRBV29-1
TGCAGCGTTGAGACAGGCTACAATGAGCAGTTCTTC
CSVETGYNEQFF
>TRBJ1-6|NA|NA|14|TRBV19
TGTGCCAGTAAGGAGGACTCCTATAATTCACCCCTCCACTTT
CASKEDSYNSPLHF
>TRBJ1-6|NA|NA|12|TRBV18
TGTGCCAGCTCTACAGGGAATTCACCCCTCCACTTT
CASSTGNSPLHF
>TRBJ2-5|few|NA|11|TRBV7-2
TGTGCCAGCAGCTTAGGGGCGCCCCAGTACTTC
CASSLGAPQYF
>TRBJ2-5|NA|NA|15|TRBV2
TGTGCCAGCAGACCAGACAAATGGGTAGGAGAGACCCAGTACTTC
CASRPDKWVGETQYF
>TRBJ1-4|NA|NA|14|TRBV7-8
TGTGCCAGCAGCTTAGGGACGGCTAATGAAAAACTGTTTTTT
CASSLGTANEKLFF
>TRBJ2-7|NA|NA|15|TRBV11-2
TGTGCCAGCAGCATTCGACAGGTGGGGGTCTACGAGCAGTACTTC
CASSIRQVGVYEQYF
>TRBJ2-3|NA|TRBD1|18|TRBV5-5
TGTGCCAGCAGCTTGGATCCCTCGACAGGGGGTTGGACAGATACGCAGTATTTT
CASSLDPSTGGWTDTQYF
>TRBJ1-1|once|NA|14|TRBV14
TGTGCCAGCAGCCCCCCGAGTGGGTTCACTGAAGCTTTCTTT
CASSPPSGFTEAFF
>TRBJ2-3|few|TRBD2|15|TRBV7-9
TGTGCCAGCAGCCCACTAGCGGGGAGGTCAGATACGCAGTATTTT
CASSPLAGRSDTQYF
>TRBJ1-1|NA|NA|13|TRBV11-1
TGTGCCAGCAGCCATCCAGGGAACACTGAAGCTTTCTTT
CASSHPGNTEAFF
>TRBJ2-1|NA|NA|14|TRBV6-5
TGTGCCAGCAGTTACTCGACCCAGTACAATGAGCAGTTCTTC
CASSYSTQYNEQFF
>TRBJ2-3|NA|NA|14|TRBV7-2
TGTGCCAGCAGGGGAGGGGGGCCTACATATACGCAGTATTTT
CASRGGGPTYTQYF
>TRBJ2-5|NA|NA|14|TRBV6-1
TGTGCCAGCAGTGAAGAACTGCGATTAGAGACCCAGTACTTC
CASSEELRLETQYF
>TRBJ2-5|NA|TRBD1|15|TRBV2
TGTGCCACACAAAATACAGGGGGGCCCCAAGAGACCCAGTACTTC
CATQNTGGPQETQYF
>TRBJ2-2|NA|NA|15|TRBV5-4
TGTGCCAGCAGCTTGGGTTTTAGGGCAGGCGGGGAGCTGTTTTTT
CASSLGFRAGGELFF
>TRBJ2-2|NA|NA|15|TRBV6-5
TGTGCCAGCAGTTACAGGGTCTGGAACACCGGGGAGCTGTTTTTT
CASSYRVWNTGELFF
>TRBJ2-1|NA|TRBD1|13|TRBV5-4
TGTGCCAGCGCCGGACAGGGGAGGAATGAGCAGTTCTTC
CASAGQGRNEQFF
>TRBJ1-1|NA|NA|13|TRBV19
TGTGCCAGTAGTACCTTGGGGGGAGCTGAAGCTTTCTTT
CASSTLGGAEAFF
>TRBJ1-1|NA|TRBD1|17|TRBV7-9
TGTGCCAGCGGCGAATTGGGACAGAGTCCTCTGAACACTGAAGCTTTCTTT
CASGELGQSPLNTEAFF
>TRBJ1-2|NA|NA|13|TRBV9
TGTGCCAGCAGCGCACTCCCAGGGTTTGGCTACACCTTC
CASSALPGFGYTF
>TRBJ2-1|NA|NA|19|TRBV4-1
TGCGCCAGCAGCCAACCTTTCCCCCCACAGGGGCGTTTCGGGGGTGAGCAGTTCTTC
CASSQPFPPQGRFGGEQFF
>TRBJ2-1|once|TRBD2|17|TRBV11-2
TGTGCCAGCAGCTTAGGGTTACTAGCGGGAGGCGGGGATGAGCAGTTCTTC
CASSLGLLAGGGDEQFF
>TRBJ1-2|few|NA|14|TRBV7-2
TGTGCCAGCAGCTTAGAGGGCAGAATTATTGGCTACACCTTC
CASSLEGRIIGYTF
>TRBJ1-1|NA|TRBD1|16|TRBV18
TGTGCCAGCTCACCCGACCTTAGGGGGCTGGACACTGAAGCTTTCTTT
CASSPDLRGLDTEAFF
>TRBJ2-1|few|TRBD1|15|TRBV5-3
TGTGCCAGAAGTAACGGGGACAGGGGCTACAATGAGCAGTTCTTC
CARSNGDRGYNEQFF
>TRBJ2-1|NA|TRBD2|17|TRBV4-2
TGTGCCAGCAGCCAAGTACCTAGCGGGAGGGCCTACAATGAGCAGTTCTTC
CASSQVPSGRAYNEQFF
>TRBJ2-5|NA|TRBD2|14|TRBV5-4
TGTGCCAGCAGCTTAAAGCGGGACTCTCAGACCCAGTACTTC
CASSLKRDSQTQYF
>TRBJ1-2|NA|TRBD1|15|TRBV6-1
TGTGCCAGCAGTGAAGCAGGCACAGGGGGCTATGGCTACACCTTC
CASSEAGTGGYGYTF
>TRBJ2-2|NA|TRBD2|18|TRBV5-4
TGTGCCAGCAGCGTATCGGGACTAGCGGACGCGAACACCGGGGAGCTGTTTTTT
CASSVSGLADANTGELFF
>TRBJ1-1|NA|NA|14|TRBV6-5
TGTGCCAGCAGTTACTCGTGGCAGGGGATTGAAGCTTTCTTT
CASSYSWQGIEAFF
>TRBJ1-6|NA|NA|15|TRBV2
TGTGCCAGCAGTGTAGGGGTTGGTGAATCCCCACCCCTCCACTTT
CASSVGVGESPPLHF
>TRBJ2-3|NA|NA|15|TRBV7-6
TGTGCCAGCAGCTTAGCGGCAGGGAAAACAGATACGCAGTATTTT
CASSLAAGKTDTQYF
>TRBJ1-1|NA|NA|13|TRBV18
TGTGCCAGCTCACCAAGCCGGACCACTGAAGCTTTCTTT
CASSPSRTTEAFF
>TRBJ2-2|NA|TRBD1|16|TRBV7-8
TGTGCCAGCAGTGCGACTTTGACAGGGGTACTCGGGGAGCTGTTTTTT
CASSATLTGVLGELFF
>TRBJ2-2|NA|NA|16|TRBV7-8
TGTGCCAGCAGCTTAATGGGGGCCGTAAACACCGGGGAGCTGTTTTTT
CASSLMGAVNTGELFF
>TRBJ1-4|NA|TRBD1|14|TRBV5-4
TGTGCCAGCAGCATTACAGGGGTAGATGAAAAACTGTTTTTT
CASSITGVDEKLFF
>TRBJ2-7|NA|NA|20|TRBV13
TGTGCCAGCAGCCCCCGAATCCGGGGTGGCGGTAGGGCGGGACGCTACGAGCAGTACTTC
CASSPRIRGGGRAGRYEQYF
>TRBJ1-4|few|TRBD1|13|TRBV2
TGTGCCAGCAGTACTCCTCCGGGACAGGGACTGTTTTTT
CASSTPPGQGLFF
>TRBJ2-5|NA|TRBD1|15|TRBV5-6
TGTGCCAGCAGCCACGCCGGGACAGGGCAAGAGACCCAGTACTTC
CASSHAGTGQETQYF
>TRBJ1-3|NA|NA|16|TRBV7-2
TGTGCCAGCAGCTGGAGAAAACAGGGAGGTGGAAACACCATATATTTT
CASSWRKQGGGNTIYF
>TRBJ1-5|NA|NA|14|TRBV2
TGTGCCAGCAGTGCCCTCAACCTAAATCAGCCCCAGCATTTT
CASSALNLNQPQHF
>TRBJ2-7|NA|TRBD2|18|TRBV5-4
TGTGCCAGCGGTCTATACGGGACTAGCGGGAGGGTCGCCTACGAGCAGTACTTC
CASGLYGTSGRVAYEQYF
>TRBJ2-4|NA|NA|19|TRBV11-2
TGTGCCAGCAGCTCGCGGAGTCCGACTTCCCTTGGGGCCAAAAACATTCAGTACTTC
CASSSRSPTSLGAKNIQYF
>TRBJ2-3|NA|NA|14|TRBV5-5
TGTGCCAGCAGCCGAGGCCAGGCGAGAGATACGCAGTATTTT
CASSRGQARDTQYF
>TRBJ2-7|NA|NA|12|TRBV6-1
TGTGCCAGCAGTGAAGGCACCTACGAGCAGTACTTC
CASSEGTYEQYF
>TRBJ2-2|NA|NA|13|TRBV7-6
TGTGCCAGCAGCTTACAACAAACCGGGGAGCTGTTTTTT
CASSLQQTGELFF
>TRBJ1-5|NA|NA|14|TRBV11-2
TGTGCCAGCAGCTTAGTGGGGGGCAATCAGCCCCAGCATTTT
CASSLVGGNQPQHF
>TRBJ2-6|NA|TRBD2|16|TRBV2
TGTGCCAGCAGTGGCACTAGCGGGAAAGGGGCCAACGTCCTGACTTTC
CASSGTSGKGANVLTF
>TRBJ2-5|NA|TRBD2|16|TRBV4-1
TGCGCCAGCAGCCCTTCTAGCGGGAGTGCCTCTGAGACCCAGTACTTC
CASSPSSGSASETQYF
>TRBJ2-1|NA|TRBD2|14|TRBV11-1
TGTGCCAGCAGCCCGGACCTAGCGGGGGATGAGCAGTTCTTC
CASSPDLAGDEQFF
>TRBJ2-7|NA|NA|14|TRBV10-3
TGTGCCATCAGGGGGACCGGAGGGTCCTACGAGCAGTACTTC
CAIRGTGGSYEQYF